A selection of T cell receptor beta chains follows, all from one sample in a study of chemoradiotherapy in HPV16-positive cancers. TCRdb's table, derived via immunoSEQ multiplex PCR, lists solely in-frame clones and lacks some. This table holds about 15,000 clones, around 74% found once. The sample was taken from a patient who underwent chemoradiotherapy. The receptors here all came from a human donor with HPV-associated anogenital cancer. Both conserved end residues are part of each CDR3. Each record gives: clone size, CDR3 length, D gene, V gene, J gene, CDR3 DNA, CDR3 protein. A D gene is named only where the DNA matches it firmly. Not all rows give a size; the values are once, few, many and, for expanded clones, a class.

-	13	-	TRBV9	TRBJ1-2	TGTGCCAGCAGCGTGAGGCAGCTCTATGGCTACACCTTC	CASSVRQLYGYTF
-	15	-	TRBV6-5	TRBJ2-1	TGTGCCAGCAGACCAAGAGGGGGACTATACAATGAGCAGTTCTTC	CASRPRGGLYNEQFF
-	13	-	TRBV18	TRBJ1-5	TGTGCCAGCACTTCGGGGTATCGGCAGCCCCAGCATTTT	CASTSGYRQPQHF
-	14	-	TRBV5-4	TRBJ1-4	TGTGCCAGCAGCTTGGGGCCAGGGAAGGAAAAACTGTTTTTT	CASSLGPGKEKLFF
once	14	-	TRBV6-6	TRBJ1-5	TGTGCCAGCGGTTCCGGGGGAGGCGTTCAGCCCCAGCATTTT	CASGSGGGVQPQHF
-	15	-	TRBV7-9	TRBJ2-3	TGTGCCAGCAGCTTACTGGGGGGGCGAGCAGATACGCAGTATTTT	CASSLLGGRADTQYF
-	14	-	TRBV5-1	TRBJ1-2	TGCGCCAGCAGCCTACAGAAACAGGGAATCGGCTACACCTTC	CASSLQKQGIGYTF
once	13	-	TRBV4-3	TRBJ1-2	TGCGCCAGCAGCCAAGACAGGGGCTATGGCTACACCTTC	CASSQDRGYGYTF
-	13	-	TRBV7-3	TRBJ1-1	TGTGCCAGCAGCCCGACAGTGAACACTGAAGCTTTCTTT	CASSPTVNTEAFF
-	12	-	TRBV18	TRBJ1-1	TGTGCCAGCTCAGCGGGTGACACTGAAGCTTTCTTT	CASSAGDTEAFF
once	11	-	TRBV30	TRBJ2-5	TGTGCCTGGAGTTACCAAGAGACCCAGTACTTC	CAWSYQETQYF
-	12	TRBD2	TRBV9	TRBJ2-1	TGTGCCAGCAACGAACGGGGGGGGGAGCAGTTCTTC	CASNERGGEQFF
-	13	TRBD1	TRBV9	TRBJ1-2	TGTGCCAGCAGCTGGACAGGGGACTATGGCTACACCTTC	CASSWTGDYGYTF
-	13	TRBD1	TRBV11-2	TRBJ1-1	TGTGCCAGCAGCTTAGGACAGGGCGGTGAAGCTTTCTTT	CASSLGQGGEAFF
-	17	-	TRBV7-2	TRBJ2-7	TGTGCCAGCAGCTTAGGTATTGTCGGGGGGCAGCACTACGAGCAGTACTTC	CASSLGIVGGQHYEQYF
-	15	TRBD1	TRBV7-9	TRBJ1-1	TGTGCCAGCAGCCCGCGGGACAGGGTCTTGACTGAAGCTTTCTTT	CASSPRDRVLTEAFF
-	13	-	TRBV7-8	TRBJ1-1	TGTGCCAGCAGCTTGAAGGGAGGGACTGAAGCTTTCTTT	CASSLKGGTEAFF
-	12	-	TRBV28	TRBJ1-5	TGTGCCAGCAGAGTAAGACTTTCGCCCCAGCATTTT	CASRVRLSPQHF
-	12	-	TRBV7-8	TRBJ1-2	TGTGCCAGCAGCCTCAGGGACTATGGCTACACCTTC	CASSLRDYGYTF
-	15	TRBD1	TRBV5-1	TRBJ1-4	TGCGCCAGCAGCTTTGGGGACAGAATTAATGAAAAACTGTTTTTT	CASSFGDRINEKLFF
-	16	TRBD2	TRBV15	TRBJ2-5	TGTGCCACCAGCAGAGGGTCCACGGGGGGACAAGAGACCCAGTACTTC	CATSRGSTGGQETQYF
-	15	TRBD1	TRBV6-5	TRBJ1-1	TGTGCCAGCAGTCTCAGAGACAGGGTCTACACTGAAGCTTTCTTT	CASSLRDRVYTEAFF
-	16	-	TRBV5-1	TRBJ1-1	TGCGCCAGCAGCTTCGCCGTTGGGCCCTCACCTACTGAAGCTTTCTTT	CASSFAVGPSPTEAFF
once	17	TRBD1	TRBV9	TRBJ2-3	TGTGCCAGCAGCGCATATATCAGGGGGACCTCCACAGATACGCAGTATTTT	CASSAYIRGTSTDTQYF
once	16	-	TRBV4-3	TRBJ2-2	TGCGCCAGCAGCCATTCGCGACAACTGAACACCGGGGAGCTGTTTTTT	CASSHSRQLNTGELFF
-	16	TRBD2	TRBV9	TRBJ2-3	TGTGCCAGCAGCCCGAGCCCCGGGACTAGCGTTGATACGCAGTATTTT	CASSPSPGTSVDTQYF
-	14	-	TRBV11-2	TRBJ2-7	TGTGCCAGCAGCTTAGGATCAGGGGTCTACGAGCAGTACTTC	CASSLGSGVYEQYF
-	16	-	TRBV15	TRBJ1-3	TGTGCCACCAGCAGTGGGACTAGTAGCTCTGGAAACACCATATATTTT	CATSSGTSSSGNTIYF
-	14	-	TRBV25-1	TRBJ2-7	TGTGCCAGCAGTGGCCCGGGCGCCGCCTACGAGCAGTACTTC	CASSGPGAAYEQYF
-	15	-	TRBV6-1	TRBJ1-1	TGTGCCAGCAGTGAAGCAGCGAGTTTAAACACTGAAGCTTTCTTT	CASSEAASLNTEAFF
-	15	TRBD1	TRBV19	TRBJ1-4	TGTGCCAGTAGTATAGGGACAGGAAATTCTGAAAAACTGTTTTTT	CASSIGTGNSEKLFF
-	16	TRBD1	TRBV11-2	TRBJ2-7	TGTGCCAGCAGCTTTAGAAGGACAGGGGGGTCCTACGAGCAGTACTTC	CASSFRRTGGSYEQYF
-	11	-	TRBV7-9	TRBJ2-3	TGTGCCGGACGGGGCACAGATACGCAGTATTTT	CAGRGTDTQYF
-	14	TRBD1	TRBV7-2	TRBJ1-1	TGTGCCAGCAGCTCGGGACAGTTGAACACTGAAGCTTTCTTT	CASSSGQLNTEAFF
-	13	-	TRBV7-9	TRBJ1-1	TGTGCCAGCAGTCCTGCTTCCCACACTGAAGCTTTCTTT	CASSPASHTEAFF
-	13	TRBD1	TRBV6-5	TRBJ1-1	TGTGCCAGCAGTCCCGGGACAGTAAACGAAGCTTTCTTT	CASSPGTVNEAFF
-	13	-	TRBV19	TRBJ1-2	TGTGCCAGCCTGAGTAGAGGGGGAGGCGGCTACACCTTC	CASLSRGGGGYTF